Listed here are 22 T cell receptor beta chains from one sample, sequenced in a study of T-cell memory formation after mild COVID-19. One entry per CDR3 protein results from TCRdb running MiXCR on the 5' RACE reads. The table includes hundreds of thousands of distinct CDR3 sequences, 15% to 20% detected once. What was sequenced was PBMCs or a T cell subset sorted from them (not recorded which). The source is an adult woman who had mild COVID-19 (a few samples of this study predate the infection). Cell type and time point are not known.

In its sample, this clonotype was seen a few times. The chain is built from TRBV7-2 and TRBJ1-6, with a weak D call TRBD1 (6 bases). Germline-derived CDR1 and CDR2 are SGHTA and FQGNSA. This CDR3 contains 17 residues. Trimming removed 1 base from V and 6 bases from J, with 16 bases in between. CDR3 sequence: CASSLGPYGGGNSPLHF. CDR3 in DNA: TGTGCCAGCAGCTTAGGCCCCTACGGGGGCGGTAATTCACCCCTCCACTTT.

The chain couples TRBV30 to TRBJ1-2; possible D gene TRBD1, 5 bases. The CDR3 is 14 residues long. V was trimmed by 4 bases and J by 7 bases, leaving 19 bases between them. The germline CDR1 and CDR2 sequences are GTSNPN and SVGIG (reference sequence). CDR3 sequence: CAWTPSGRAVGYTF. In DNA form, the CDR3 reads TGTGCCTGGACCCCCTCGGGCAGGGCTGTTGGCTACACCTTC.

The chain couples TRBV29-1 to TRBJ2-7; 9 bases match TRBD1. The germline CDR1 and CDR2 sequences are SQVTM and ANQGSEA. The trim removed 6 bases at V and 3 bases at J, leaving 6 bases unmatched. This CDR3 has 13 residues. The CDR3 here is CSVAGTGFYEQYF. DNA for the CDR3: TGCAGCGTAGCCGGGACAGGGTTCTACGAGCAGTACTTC.

The rearrangement links TRBV24-1 to TRBJ2-1, with D perhaps matching TRBD2 (5 bases). The CDR3 consists of 11 residues. Trimming stripped 6 bases from V and 9 bases from J, with 8 bases between. Germline V gene data show CDR1 as KGHDR and CDR2 as SFDVKD. The CDR3 protein is CATSKEGEQFF. In DNA, the CDR3 is TGTGCCACCAGTAAAGAGGGTGAGCAGTTCTTC.

The chain is built from TRBV27 and TRBJ1-5; D gene ambiguous. Germline lookup yields CDR1 MNHEY and CDR2 SMNVEV (reference sequence). V was shortened by 4 bases and J by 0 bases, with 7 bases between the two germline ends. The CDR3 length is 14 residues. In nucleotides, the CDR3 is TGTGCCAGCAGTTGGGCGGGTAGCAATCAGCCCCAGCATTTT. As protein: CASSWAGSNQPQHF.

This clonotype was observed at least ten times. This chain uses TRBV5-1 with TRBJ2-7; 7 bases fit TRBD1. CDR3 size: 15 residues. Germline CDR1 and CDR2: SGHRS and YFSETQ. V was clipped by 3 bases and J by 0 bases; unmatched bases: 6. The CDR3 region is CASSSGQITSYEQYF. The DNA for the CDR3 is TGCGCCAGCAGCTCGGGACAGATTACCTCCTACGAGCAGTACTTC.

This clonotype has only a few counts. The rearrangement joins TRBV15 to TRBJ2-7, with a possible D match to TRBD2 (5 bases). Trimming shortened V by 4 bases and J by 5 bases, and 18 bases separated the two germline ends. Germline V lookup: CDR1 LNHNV, CDR2 YYDKDF (reference sequence). The CDR3 has 15 residues. For the CDR3, the DNA is TGTGCCACCAGCACCCGATTAGGAGGACGCGACGAGCAGTACTTC. This codes for CATSTRLGGRDEQYF.

This clonotype was seen just once. The chain carries TRBV5-1 and TRBJ1-1; perhaps TRBD1 as D (6 bases). V lost 1 base, J lost 5 bases, and 18 bases lay in between. CDR3 size: 16 residues. Germline V gives CDR1 SGHRS, CDR2 YFSETQ. CDR3 loop: CASSLLASQQGTEAFF. CDR3 in DNA: TGCGCCAGCAGCTTGTTGGCCTCACAACAGGGAACTGAAGCTTTCTTT.

This clonotype showed up just a few times. This rearrangement joins TRBV6-5 to TRBJ1-5, with D possibly TRBD1 on 5 matching bases. CDR1 and CDR2 (germline): MNHEY, SVGAGI. Trimming took 8 bases from V and 0 from J, leaving 11 bases between them. The length of the CDR3 is 14 residues. The CDR3 DNA reads TGTGCCAGCCGCGGGGGGGGTAGCAATCAGCCCCAGCATTTT. Its protein is CASRGGGSNQPQHF.

This chain links TRBV12-3 or TRBV12-4 with TRBJ2-3; D unclear. The V end was cut by 2 bases, the J end by 0 bases, with 6 bases between. The CDR3 runs 14 residues. CDR3 region: CASSLTVSTDTQYF. In nucleotides, the CDR3 is TGTGCCAGCAGTTTAACGGTTAGCACAGATACGCAGTATTTT.

The chain uses TRBV24-1 and TRBJ1-5; the match to TRBD1 covers 11 bases. The CDR3 covers 14 residues. Germline CDR1 KGHDR, CDR2 SFDVKD. V was clipped by 8 bases and J by 4 bases; unmatched bases: 3. In DNA, the CDR3 is TGTGCCACCATGGGACAGGGGGGGAATCAGCCCCAGCATTTT. Amino acid sequence: CATMGQGGNQPQHF.

This clonotype was counted many times. This chain connects TRBV7-9 to TRBJ2-1; D could derive from TRBD1 or TRBD2 (8 bases each). Germline lookup yields CDR1 SEHNR and CDR2 FQNEAQ (reference sequence). This CDR3 comprises 19 residues. V lost 2 bases, J lost 7 bases, and 27 bases lay in between. As DNA, the CDR3 is TGTGCCAGCAGCTTAAGGCGTCAGGGGGCTAGCGGGTTAAGGAATGAGCAGTTCTTC. The encoded protein is CASSLRRQGASGLRNEQFF.

The chain combines TRBV7-2 with TRBJ2-2, with 8 bases lining up with TRBD2. V lost 2 bases to trimming and J lost 1 base; unmatched junction nucleotides: 3. Per germline, CDR1 SGHTA and CDR2 FQGNSA. The CDR3 is made up of 16 amino acids. CDR3 DNA: TGTGCCAGCAGCTTAACCCTAGCGGGGAACACCGGGGAGCTGTTTTTT. Residues: CASSLTLAGNTGELFF.

This clonotype was recorded a few times. The chain is built from TRBV11-2 and TRBJ2-1; possible D gene TRBD2, 6 bases. Trimming shortened V by 3 bases and J by 3 bases, and 9 bases separated the two germline ends. This CDR3 has 14 amino acids. Per the germline V gene, CDR1 is SGHAT and CDR2 is FQNNGV. CDR3 DNA: TGTGCCAGCAGCTTTAACGGGGGCTACAATGAGCAGTTCTTC. Translated: CASSFNGGYNEQFF.

V gene TRBV12-3 or TRBV12-4 combines with J gene TRBJ2-1; D gene unclear. This CDR3 spans 15 amino acids. The germline V and J ends were trimmed by 4 bases and 4 bases, with 14 bases remaining between them. CDR3 region: CASSSIPLRYNEQFF. The CDR3 DNA sequence: TGTGCCAGCAGTTCGATACCCTTAAGATACAATGAGCAGTTCTTC.

This clonotype was detected a few times. The CDR3 here is CAISESGGTGFKNIQYF. The CDR3 DNA follows: TGTGCCATCAGTGAGTCGGGTGGGACTGGCTTCAAAAACATTCAGTACTTC. The rearrangement links TRBV10-3 to TRBJ2-4, with a tentative D call TRBD2 (6 bases). The V gene lost 0 bases and the J gene lost 3 bases, with 15 bases spanning the gap. The CDR3 is made up of 17 amino acids. CDR1 is ENHRY, CDR2 SYGVKD, per germline.

This clonotype has just a few counts. This rearrangement joins TRBV5-1 to TRBJ2-4; 7 nucleotides line up with TRBD1. V lost 2 bases, J lost 0 bases, and 5 bases stayed unmatched. The CDR3 spans 16 residues. Germline V CDR1 and CDR2: SGHRS, YFSETQ. Here the CDR3 reads CASSLRTGEAKNIQYF. For the CDR3, the DNA is TGCGCCAGCAGCTTACGAACAGGGGAAGCCAAAAACATTCAGTACTTC.

Only a few counts were recorded for this clonotype. The CDR3 DNA follows: TGCAGCGTTGGCGGCGGACAGAGCTACGAGCAGTACTTC. It yields the protein CSVGGGQSYEQYF. The V gene is TRBV29-1, the J gene TRBJ2-7; D may be TRBD1 (6 bases). This CDR3 comprises 13 residues. Germline CDR1 is SQVTM and CDR2 is ANQGSEA. Trimming took off 4 bases at V and 3 bases at J, with 13 bases between the two ends.

V gene TRBV6-2 or TRBV6-3 combines with J gene TRBJ2-6; D gene unclear. Looked up from germline, CDR1 is MNHEY and CDR2 is SVGEGT. The germline V and J ends were trimmed by 7 bases and 2 bases, with 9 bases remaining between them. The CDR3 loop spans 14 amino acids. The chain's CDR3 is CASIFRAGANVLTF. CDR3 coding DNA: TGTGCCAGCATTTTTCGGGCTGGGGCCAACGTCCTGACTTTC.

CDR3 DNA: TGCGCCAGCAGCTTGGCCGGGGCGGATCAGCCCCAGCATTTT. Encoded protein: CASSLAGADQPQHF. The rearrangement joins TRBV5-1 to TRBJ1-5, with a weak D call TRBD1 (5 bases). Germline V gene sequence: CDR1 SGHRS, CDR2 YFSETQ. There are 14 residues in the CDR3. Trimming took off 0 bases at V and 5 bases at J, with 9 bases between the two ends.

This clonotype was detected a few times. This sequence joins TRBV6-8 and TRBJ2-1; D gene unclear. V lost 2 bases and J lost 6, with 14 bases in between. The CDR3 is 15 amino acids. Germline-derived CDR1 and CDR2 are MNHGY and SAAAGT. This CDR3 is CASSYRPTTTNEQFF. In DNA, the CDR3 is TGTGCCAGCAGTTACCGCCCCACTACAACCAATGAGCAGTTCTTC.

V is TRBV6-5 and J is TRBJ1-2; 8 positions agree with TRBD1. CDR1 MNHEY and CDR2 SVGAGI come from the germline V gene. V lost 2 bases, J lost 4 bases, and 9 bases stayed unmatched. This CDR3 has 16 residues. CDR3 DNA: TGTGCCAGCAGTTACAGGGGGACAGGAGCGGTCTATGGCTACACCTTC. Translating it yields CASSYRGTGAVYGYTF.